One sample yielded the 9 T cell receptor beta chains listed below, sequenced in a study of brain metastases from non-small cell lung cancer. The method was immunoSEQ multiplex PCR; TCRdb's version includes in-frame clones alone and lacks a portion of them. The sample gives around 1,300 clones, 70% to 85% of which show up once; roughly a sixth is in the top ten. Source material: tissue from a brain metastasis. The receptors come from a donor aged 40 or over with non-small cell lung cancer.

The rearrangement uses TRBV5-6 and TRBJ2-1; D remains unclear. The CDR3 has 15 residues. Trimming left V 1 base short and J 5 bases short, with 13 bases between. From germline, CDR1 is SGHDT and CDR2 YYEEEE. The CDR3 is CASSLRGRSHNEQFF. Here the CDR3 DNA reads TGTGCCAGCAGCTTGCGAGGTAGATCACACAATGAGCAGTTCTTC.

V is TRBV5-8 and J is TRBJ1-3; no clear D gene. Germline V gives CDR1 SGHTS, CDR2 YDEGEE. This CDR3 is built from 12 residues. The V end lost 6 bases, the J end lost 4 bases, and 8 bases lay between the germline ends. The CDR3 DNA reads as TGTGCCAGCACCCTGGAAGGAAACACCATATATTTT. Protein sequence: CASTLEGNTIYF. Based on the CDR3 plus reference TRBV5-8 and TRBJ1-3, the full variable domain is EAGVTQSPTHLIKTRGQQATLRCSPISGHTSVYWYQQALGLGLQFLLWYDEGEERNRGNFPPRFSGRQFPNYSSELNVNALELEDSALYLCASTLEGNTIYFGEGSWLTVV.

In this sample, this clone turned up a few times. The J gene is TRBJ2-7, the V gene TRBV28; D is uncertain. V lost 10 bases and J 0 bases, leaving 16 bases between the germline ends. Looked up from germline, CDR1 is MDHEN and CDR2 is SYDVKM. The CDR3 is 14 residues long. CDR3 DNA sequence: TGTGCCACCCAGACCGCTAAGGGCTCCTACGAGCAGTACTTC. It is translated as CATQTAKGSYEQYF.

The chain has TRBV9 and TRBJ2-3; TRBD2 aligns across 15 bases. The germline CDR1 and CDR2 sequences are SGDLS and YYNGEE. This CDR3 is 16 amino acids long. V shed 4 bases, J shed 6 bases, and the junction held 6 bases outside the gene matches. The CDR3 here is CASSWTSGGAGDTQYF. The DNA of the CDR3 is TGTGCCAGCAGCTGGACTAGCGGGGGGGCAGGTGATACGCAGTATTTT.

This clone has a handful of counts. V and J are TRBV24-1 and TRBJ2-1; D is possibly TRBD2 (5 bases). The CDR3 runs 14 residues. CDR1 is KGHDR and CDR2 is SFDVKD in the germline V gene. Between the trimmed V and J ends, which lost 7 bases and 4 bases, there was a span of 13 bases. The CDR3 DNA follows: TGTGCCACCAGCGAACGGGGTGGGTACAATGAGCAGTTCTTC. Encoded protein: CATSERGGYNEQFF.

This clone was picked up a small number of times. The CDR3 loop reads CASSSHAQRFF. CDR3 sequence (DNA): TGTGCCAGCAGTTCCCATGCTCAACGGTTCTTC. The rearrangement joins TRBV28 to TRBJ2-1; D remains unclear. The CDR3 sequence is 11 residues long. Germline values: CDR1 MDHEN, CDR2 SYDVKM. Trimming shortened V by 4 bases and J by 15 bases, and 13 bases separated the two germline ends. The entire variable domain, with the rest obtained from reference TRBV28 and TRBJ2-1, is as follows: DVKVTQSSRYLVKRTGEKVFLECVQDMDHENMFWYRQDPGLGLRLIYFSYDVKMKEKGDIPEGYSVSREKKERFSLILESASTNQTSMYLCASSSHAQRFFGPGTRLTVL.

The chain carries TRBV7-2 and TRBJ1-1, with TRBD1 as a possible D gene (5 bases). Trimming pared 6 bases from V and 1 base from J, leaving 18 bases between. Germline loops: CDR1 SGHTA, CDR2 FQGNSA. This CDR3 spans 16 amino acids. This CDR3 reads CASRPQTRVTNTEAFF. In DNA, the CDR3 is TGTGCCAGCAGACCACAAACCAGGGTGACGAACACTGAAGCTTTCTTT.

The DNA for the CDR3 is TGCGCCAGCAGCCAATCCCCAGGGCGGACTGAAGCTTTCTTT. Its translation: CASSQSPGRTEAFF. This chain uses TRBV4-1 with TRBJ1-1; perhaps TRBD1 as D (5 bases). The CDR3 consists of 14 residues. The germline gives CDR1 MGHRA, CDR2 YSYEKL. V lost 2 bases and J 5 bases, leaving 12 bases between the germline ends.

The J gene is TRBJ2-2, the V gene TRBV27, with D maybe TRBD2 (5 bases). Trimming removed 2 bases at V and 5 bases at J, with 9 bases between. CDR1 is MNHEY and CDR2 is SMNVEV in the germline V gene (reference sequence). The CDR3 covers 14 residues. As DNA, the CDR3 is TGTGCCAGCAGTTTAGGGAGAGGAACCGGGGAGCTGTTTTTT. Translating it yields CASSLGRGTGELFF.